This T cell receptor beta chain was identified during a study of cytotoxic CD8 clonotypes in ibrutinib-treated CLL. Points from the study as a whole: Higher clonality was seen at ibrutinib response and a return toward baseline at progression.

CDR3 length: 15 amino acids. Trimming stripped 3 bases from V and 4 bases from J, with 13 bases between. Per germline, CDR1 SNHLY and CDR2 FYNNEI. This clone has only one observation. Its target is not known. A 1 in 200,000 to 1 in 1 million T cell depth was the sequencing target. The method was immunoSEQ multiplex PCR; TCRdb's version includes in-frame clones alone and lacks a portion of them. Here the sample spans 150,000 or so clones, around three quarters being singletons. The clonotype originates from a human donor with chronic lymphocytic leukemia. The chain has TRBV2 and TRBJ1-5; maybe TRBD1 (6 bases). Specimen: PBMCs, collected after 12 months of ibrutinib treatment. The CDR3 bases are TGTGCCAGCAGTGACCTCGGACAGTTTAATCAGCCCCAGCATTTT. It specifies CASSDLGQFNQPQHF.